The 27 T cell receptor beta chains below were found in one sample sequenced in a study of vaccination and CD4 T cells after COVID-19. As to treatment: approximately 9-day PBMC culture with coronavirus spike peptide pools or control peptides (ViraFEST assay). The antigens these receptors bind are not known. Sequenced with the Oncomine TCR Beta short-read assay was DNA taken from cultured CD4+ T cells. TCRdb reanalysed the PCR reads using MiXCR and keeps one entry per CDR3 protein. The sample contains about 21,000 distinct CDR3 sequences, about 62% of which appear only once. Sample: CD4+ T cells from blood, cultured in vitro, taken before SARS-CoV-2 vaccination. The receptor set was obtained from a human donor who received a COVID-19 vaccine.

The V and J genes are TRBV6-1 and TRBJ2-7; D might be TRBD1 (6 bases). Trimming removed 5 bases from V and 10 bases from J, with 18 bases in between. The CDR3 loop spans 13 amino acids. Germline V gene data show CDR1 as MNHNS and CDR2 as SASEGT. The chain's CDR3 is CASSRETGSVQYF. CDR3 DNA: TGTGCCAGCAGTAGAGAAACAGGGTCTGTTCAGTACTTC.

The V and J genes are TRBV5-1 and TRBJ2-3, with D unclear. Deletions cut 4 bases from V and 5 bases from J, with 17 bases between. The CDR3 consists of 15 residues. From germline, CDR1 is SGHRS and CDR2 YFSETQ. The CDR3 spells CASSALGPGVDTQYF. The CDR3 DNA is TGCGCCAGCAGCGCATTAGGCCCCGGCGTAGATACGCAGTATTTT.

This clonotype was seen a few times. The chain carries TRBV6-1 and TRBJ2-5, with TRBD2 matching 12 bases. This CDR3 is 13 amino acids long. CDR1 and CDR2 (germline): MNHNS, SASEGT. V was clipped by 6 bases and J by 4 bases; unmatched bases: 0. The CDR3 sequence is CASRGLAGETQYF. The CDR3 bases are TGTGCCAGCAGGGGACTAGCGGGAGAGACCCAGTACTTC.

This chain connects TRBV12-3 or TRBV12-4 to TRBJ1-5, with D perhaps TRBD1 (5 bases). The CDR3 loop spans 15 amino acids. With 7 bases removed from V and 6 bases from J, the gap between germline ends came to 19 bases. The CDR3 sequence: CASNHRRGVGQPQHF. The CDR3 nucleotides are TGTGCCAGCAACCACCGAAGAGGGGTAGGTCAGCCCCAGCATTTT.

The chain couples TRBV6-1 to TRBJ2-2; 12 nucleotides agree with TRBD2. The CDR3 sequence is 15 residues long. With V trimmed by 6 bases and J by 7 bases, 6 bases remained unmatched. The germline gives CDR1 MNHNS, CDR2 SASEGT. This chain's CDR3 is CASSLTSGRGGELFF. CDR3 bases: TGTGCCAGCAGCTTGACTAGCGGGAGAGGCGGGGAGCTGTTTTTT.

This rearrangement joins TRBV24-1 to TRBJ2-2, with D possibly matching TRBD1 (5 bases). V was shortened by 3 bases and J by 5 bases, with 18 bases between the two germline ends. Germline CDR1 and CDR2: KGHDR and SFDVKD. The CDR3 totals 17 residues. The chain's CDR3 is CATSDRQPTYRTGELFF. CDR3 in DNA: TGTGCCACCAGTGATAGACAGCCGACCTATAGGACCGGGGAGCTGTTTTTT.

The chain carries TRBV30 and TRBJ1-2; D possibly corresponds to TRBD1 (5 bases). CDR3 length equals 16 residues. In germline, CDR1 is GTSNPN, CDR2 SVGIG (reference sequence). Trimming took off 0 bases at V and 7 bases at J, with 21 bases between the two ends. The chain's CDR3 is CAWSVRMAPIRGGYTF. CDR3 DNA sequence: TGTGCCTGGAGTGTACGAATGGCTCCAATTAGGGGTGGCTACACCTTC.

V is TRBV20-1 and J is TRBJ1-6; D is undetermined. V was clipped by 3 bases and J by 5 bases, with 11 bases between them. The CDR3 contains 14 residues. The germline V gene encodes CDR1 DFQATT and CDR2 SNEGSKA (reference sequence). CDR3 bases: TGCAGTGCTAGCTCGGGGAACCATAATTCACCCCTCCACTTT. Protein sequence: CSASSGNHNSPLHF.

The rearrangement joins TRBV30 to TRBJ1-5, with D perhaps TRBD1 (5 bases). The CDR3 contains 15 residues. Per the germline V gene, CDR1 is GTSNPN and CDR2 is SVGIG (reference sequence). V was cut by 0 bases and J by 5 bases, with 14 bases left in between. CDR3 amino acids: CAWSVRGGPYQPQHF. In DNA form, the CDR3 reads TGTGCCTGGAGTGTCCGTGGGGGACCCTATCAGCCCCAGCATTTT.

The CDR3 spells CASSFPGAEAFF. The CDR3 nucleotides are TGTGCCAGCAGTTTTCCAGGGGCTGAAGCTTTCTTT. The chain uses TRBV12-3 or TRBV12-4 and TRBJ1-1; D possibly corresponds to TRBD1 (6 bases). This CDR3 is 12 amino acids long. V lost 3 bases and J 6 bases, leaving 8 bases between the germline ends.

In its sample, this clonotype was seen once. The CDR3 nucleotides are TGTGCCAGCAGTGCTTCAGGGATTAGGGTGAACACTGAAGCTTTCTTT. It specifies CASSASGIRVNTEAFF. The chain joins TRBV6-1 to TRBJ1-1, with D perhaps TRBD1 (5 bases). Deletions cut 4 bases from V and 0 bases from J, with 15 bases between. The CDR3 loop spans 16 amino acids. From germline, CDR1 is MNHNS and CDR2 SASEGT.

This clonotype was detected only a few times. This rearrangement joins TRBV27 to TRBJ1-1; D is unclear. The V gene lost 2 bases and the J gene lost 4 bases, with 11 bases spanning the gap. Germline CDR1 is MNHEY and CDR2 is SMNVEV (reference sequence). The CDR3 is made up of 14 amino acids. CDR3 in amino acids: CASSLISIGTEAFF. In DNA form, the CDR3 reads TGTGCCAGCAGTTTAATTAGTATCGGCACTGAAGCTTTCTTT.

This clonotype ranks as large (0.1 to 1%). This sequence joins TRBV7-3 and TRBJ1-6; D remains ambiguous. V lost 7 bases to trimming and J lost 0 bases, with 10 bases between them. The germline V gene encodes CDR1 SGHTA and CDR2 FQGTGA. The CDR3 has 15 amino acids. The CDR3: CASTKSGSYNSPLHF. The DNA for the CDR3 is TGTGCCAGCACCAAGTCCGGCTCCTATAATTCACCCCTCCACTTT.

The chain carries TRBV5-8 and TRBJ1-1; possibly TRBD1 for D (6 bases). From germline, CDR1 is SGHTS and CDR2 YDEGEE. This CDR3 has 15 amino acids. Trimming removed 4 bases from V and 1 base from J, with 14 bases in between. In nucleotides, the CDR3 is TGTGCCAGCAGCGTGGACAGCTCCCCGAACACTGAAGCTTTCTTT. It codes for CASSVDSSPNTEAFF.

CDR3 in DNA: TGCAGTGCTGCGCAACGGACAGGGGCTGAGACCCAGTACTTC. Its translation is CSAAQRTGAETQYF. This rearrangement joins TRBV20-1 to TRBJ2-5; TRBD1 aligns across 9 bases. With 5 bases clipped from V and 5 bases from J, the junction kept 9 bases outside the gene matches. CDR1 and CDR2 from the germline V gene are DFQATT and SNEGSKA (reference sequence). The CDR3 runs 14 residues.

In this sample, this clonotype turned up a few times. The chain is built from TRBV28 and TRBJ1-5; 9 nucleotides match TRBD1. With 8 bases clipped from V and 3 bases from J, the junction kept 8 bases outside the gene matches. There are 15 residues in the CDR3. Germline V lookup: CDR1 MDHEN, CDR2 SYDVKM. The CDR3 region has the DNA TGTGCCAGCGCGAGGGGACAGGGCCTCAATCAGCCCCAGCATTTT. This encodes CASARGQGLNQPQHF.

This clonotype has a handful of counts. J is TRBJ1-6 and V is TRBV24-1, with D unclear. The CDR3 extends over 16 amino acids. Trimming cost V 1 base and J 8 bases, with 14 bases left between them. CDR1 is KGHDR, CDR2 SFDVKD, per germline. CDR3 amino acids: CATSDFWLMRDSPLHF. As DNA, the CDR3 is TGTGCCACCAGTGATTTCTGGTTGATGCGGGATTCACCCCTCCACTTT.

V is TRBV7-8 and J is TRBJ2-7; 8 bases match TRBD2. Trimming took 3 bases from V and 2 from J; bases not matched to a gene: 9. The length of the CDR3 is 16 residues. CDR1 and CDR2 (germline): SGHVS, FQNEAQ. DNA of the CDR3: TGTGCCAGCAGCTTCCAGCGGGGGCCACTAACCTACGAGCAGTACTTC. Translated: CASSFQRGPLTYEQYF.

The rearrangement joins TRBV11-1 to TRBJ2-3, with TRBD2 as a possible D gene (5 bases). This CDR3 region has 15 residues. The V end was cut by 2 bases, the J end by 6 bases, with 15 bases between. CDR1 is SGHAT and CDR2 is FQDESV in the germline V gene (reference sequence). CDR3 bases: TGTGCCAGCAGCTTAAATATGGCTAGCTTTGATACGCAGTATTTT. This codes for CASSLNMASFDTQYF.

This clonotype was counted a single time. This rearrangement joins TRBV20-1 to TRBJ2-1; possibly TRBD1 or TRBD2 for D (5 bases each). V lost 0 bases, J lost 9 bases, and 21 bases lay in between. The CDR3 extends over 16 amino acids. Germline assignment: CDR1 DFQATT and CDR2 SNEGSKA (reference sequence). The CDR3 is CSARDGSVAGAAEQFF. The CDR3 region has the DNA TGCAGTGCTAGAGATGGTTCCGTGGCCGGGGCCGCTGAGCAGTTCTTC.

The chain recombines TRBV20-1 with TRBJ1-1; D is perhaps TRBD1 (5 bases). The CDR3 covers 13 residues. CDR1 is DFQATT and CDR2 is SNEGSKA in the germline V gene (reference sequence). The V gene lost 6 bases and the J gene lost 4 bases, with 15 bases spanning the gap. DNA for the CDR3: TGCAGTGCCACCTCCCCAGGGTCCACTGAAGCTTTCTTT. This codes for CSATSPGSTEAFF.

J is TRBJ2-1 and V is TRBV20-1, with TRBD2 matching 7 bases. With V trimmed by 0 bases and J by 4 bases, 12 bases remained unmatched. Per the germline V gene, CDR1 is DFQATT and CDR2 is SNEGSKA (reference sequence). The CDR3 is 17 residues long. The CDR3 DNA follows: TGCAGTGCTAGAGATCGTTCGCGGGGGAATCTTTACAATGAGCAGTTCTTC. Translated: CSARDRSRGNLYNEQFF.

The V call is TRBV19, the J call TRBJ1-3, with a weak D call TRBD1 (5 bases). The germline V gene encodes CDR1 LNHDA and CDR2 SQIVND (reference sequence). The CDR3 loop spans 15 amino acids. Trimming removed 6 bases at V and 0 bases at J, with 12 bases between. The CDR3 is CASSPDSVSGNTIYF. The CDR3 nucleotides read TGTGCCAGTAGCCCAGACAGCGTCTCTGGAAACACCATATATTTT.

J is TRBJ1-5 and V is TRBV15; no clear D. The CDR3 extends over 15 amino acids. Trimming stripped 3 bases from V and 0 bases from J, with 9 bases between. Germline CDR1 and CDR2: LNHNV and YYDKDF (reference sequence). The chain's CDR3 is CATSRNGYSNQPQHF. CDR3 bases: TGTGCCACCAGCAGGAACGGTTATAGCAATCAGCCCCAGCATTTT. Drawing the rest from reference TRBV15 and TRBJ1-5, the complete variable domain is DAMVIQNPRYQVTQFGKPVTLSCSQTLNHNVMYWYQQKSSQAPKLLFHYYDKDFNNEADTPDNFQSRRPNTSFCFLDIRSPGLGDTAMYLCATSRNGYSNQPQHFGDGTRLSIL.

Only a few counts were recorded for this clonotype. V is TRBV7-2 and J is TRBJ2-5, with D perhaps matching TRBD1 (5 bases). The V end lost 6 bases, the J end lost 2 bases, and 10 bases lay between the germline ends. The CDR3 extends over 13 amino acids. The germline CDR1 and CDR2 sequences are SGHTA and FQGNSA. The chain's CDR3 is CASRKQVQETQYF. The CDR3 nucleotides read TGTGCCAGCAGGAAACAGGTACAAGAGACCCAGTACTTC. Filled out from reference TRBV7-2 and TRBJ2-5, the complete variable domain reads GAGVSQSPSNKVTEKGKDVELRCDPISGHTALYWYRQSLGQGLEFLIYFQGNSAPDKSGLPSDRFSAERTGGSVSTLTIQRTQQEDSAVYLCASRKQVQETQYFGPGTRLLVL.

This chain uses TRBV18 with TRBJ2-3; D not resolved. The CDR3 has 13 residues. V was shortened by 0 bases and J by 4 bases, with 5 bases between the two germline ends. Germline V gene sequence: CDR1 KGHSH, CDR2 LQKENI. The CDR3: CASSPPVADTQYF. In DNA form, the CDR3 reads TGTGCCAGCTCACCACCGGTGGCAGATACGCAGTATTTT.

The V call is TRBV7-3, the J call TRBJ2-3, with unresolved D. Trimming left V 1 base short and J 1 base short, with 9 bases between. In germline, CDR1 is SGHTA, CDR2 FQGTGA. CDR3 size: 15 residues. The CDR3 DNA sequence: TGTGCCAGCAGCTTAAGTTTAGCTGGCACAGATACGCAGTATTTT. It encodes CASSLSLAGTDTQYF.